The 29 T cell receptor beta chains below come from one sample, sequenced in a study of shared clonotypes between healthy human individuals. TCRdb's table, derived via immunoSEQ multiplex PCR, lists solely in-frame clones and lacks some. The table records about 980,000 clones, less than 85% of them present only once. The source material was memory CD4+ T cells sorted from blood. Specified subset: CD45RA-negative fraction. These receptors were obtained from a man aged 18 to 30 in good health.

A few counts support this clone. The identical CDR3 is also encoded by other nucleotide sequences in the sample. The chain carries TRBV2 and TRBJ2-2; 8 positions match TRBD1. V dropped 4 bases and J dropped 3; count of bases not matched to a gene: 4. The CDR3 consists of 15 residues. Germline lookup yields CDR1 SNHLY and CDR2 FYNNEI. The CDR3 DNA reads as TGTGCCAGCAGTGTATCAGGGGGCTACACCGGGGAGCTGTTTTTT. It is translated as CASSVSGGYTGELFF.

The chain is built from TRBV6-5 and TRBJ2-1, with unresolved D. The germline V gene has CDR1 MNHEY and CDR2 SVGAGI. This CDR3 comprises 15 residues. V lost 6 bases to trimming and J lost 0 bases, with 12 bases between them. This CDR3 reads CASSPSALSYNEQFF. CDR3 sequence (DNA): TGTGCCAGCAGCCCCTCGGCGCTCTCCTACAATGAGCAGTTCTTC.

This chain's CDR3 is CASSNHQTKTGGVETQYF. Here the CDR3 DNA reads TGTGCCAGTAGTAACCACCAAACCAAGACAGGGGGAGTGGAGACCCAGTACTTC. The rearrangement joins TRBV19 to TRBJ2-5; 9 positions match TRBD1. CDR3 length: 18 residues. V was clipped by 4 bases and J by 5 bases; unmatched bases: 17. Germline V lookup: CDR1 LNHDA, CDR2 SQIVND (reference sequence).

The chain recombines TRBV10-1 with TRBJ2-7, with unresolved D. Trimming removed 7 bases from V and 2 bases from J, with 6 bases in between. The CDR3 spans 11 residues. CDR1 WNHNN and CDR2 SYGVQD come from the germline V gene (reference sequence). In nucleotides, the CDR3 is TGCGCCAGCAAGGACGCCTACGAGCAGTACTTC. Its translation is CASKDAYEQYF.

Only a few counts were recorded for this clone. The gene calls are TRBV9 and TRBJ1-1; the D is unclear. V lost 0 bases and J 8 bases, leaving 11 bases between the germline ends. Germline V gives CDR1 SGDLS, CDR2 YYNGEE. The CDR3 has 13 residues. The CDR3 DNA is TGTGCCAGCAGCGTAGCCGAGTTCGGAGAAGCTTTCTTT. It is translated as CASSVAEFGEAFF.

This clone was seen a handful of times. This rearrangement joins TRBV6-1 to TRBJ1-4; TRBD1 agrees at 7 bases. The germline V gene encodes CDR1 MNHNS and CDR2 SASEGT. This CDR3 comprises 15 residues. The ends lost 2 bases at V and 5 bases at J; junction bases unmatched: 5. The DNA for the CDR3 is TGTGCCAGCAGTGAACCCTCAGGGGGGAATGAAAAACTGTTTTTT. Amino acids: CASSEPSGGNEKLFF.

CDR3 sequence (DNA): TGTGCCAGCTCACCGAGTGGGACAGCAAACACCGGGGAGCTGTTTTTT. It is translated as CASSPSGTANTGELFF. The J gene is TRBJ2-2, the V gene TRBV18, with 7 bases that match TRBD1. V gave up 3 bases and J gave up 2 bases; unmatched junction bases: 6. The CDR3 extends over 16 amino acids. In germline, CDR1 is KGHSH, CDR2 LQKENI.

The chain recombines TRBV5-1 with TRBJ2-5; D may be TRBD1 (6 bases). This CDR3 region has 14 residues. Germline V gene sequence: CDR1 SGHRS, CDR2 YFSETQ. Trimming left V 5 bases short and J 5 bases short, with 16 bases between. The CDR3 DNA follows: TGCGCCAGCAGTTATAGGGAAAGGGGGGAGACCCAGTACTTC. Amino acid sequence: CASSYRERGETQYF.

This sequence joins TRBV6-1 and TRBJ2-5; D gene ambiguous. Germline assignment: CDR1 MNHNS and CDR2 SASEGT. Trimming took off 3 bases at V and 5 bases at J, with 10 bases between the two ends. There are 13 residues in the CDR3. CDR3 loop: CASSDTIVETQYF. CDR3 coding DNA: TGTGCCAGCAGTGATACGATAGTGGAGACCCAGTACTTC.

CDR3 loop: CASSVKGRAFF. In DNA form, the CDR3 reads TGTGCCAGCAGCGTAAAAGGGAGGGCTTTCTTT. The rearrangement links TRBV9 to TRBJ1-1; D is undetermined. Germline V gives CDR1 SGDLS, CDR2 YYNGEE. The CDR3 loop spans 11 amino acids. The V end lost 1 base, the J end lost 11 bases, and 9 bases lay between the germline ends.

This chain uses TRBV27 with TRBJ2-2; D not certain. The CDR3 has 14 amino acids. Germline V gives CDR1 MNHEY, CDR2 SMNVEV (reference sequence). V was clipped by 6 bases and J by 8 bases, with 16 bases between them. CDR3 DNA: TGTGCCAGCAGACAAGTTAGGACGGCGGGGGAGCTGTTTTTT. As protein: CASRQVRTAGELFF.

V is TRBV4-3 and J is TRBJ1-5; unclear D gene. Trimming cost V 0 bases and J 4 bases, with 7 bases left between them. Germline V CDR1 and CDR2: LGHNA, YSLEER. The CDR3 totals 14 residues. Here the CDR3 DNA reads TGCGCCAGCAGCCAAGACAGGATTAATCAGCCCCAGCATTTT. Amino acid sequence: CASSQDRINQPQHF.

Of note for this clone: The same CDR3 is also encoded by other DNA sequences in this sample. The chain uses TRBV5-1 and TRBJ2-7; the D call may be TRBD1 or TRBD2 (5 bases each). Deletions cut 3 bases from V and 0 bases from J, with 10 bases between. The CDR3 sequence is 14 residues long. Germline V gene lookup returns CDR1 SGHRS and CDR2 YFSETQ. The DNA for the CDR3 is TGCGCCAGCAGCTCGGGACCCAGCTCCTACGAGCAGTACTTC. Its protein product is CASSSGPSSYEQYF.

Comment on this clone: In the same sample, other DNA sequences code for this CDR3. The chain combines TRBV30 with TRBJ2-7; 7 bases align to TRBD1. CDR3 length: 12 amino acids. V lost 5 bases and J lost 3; bases outside the gene matches: 4. CDR1 GTSNPN and CDR2 SVGIG come from the germline V gene (reference sequence). The CDR3 loop reads CAWGDRDYEQYF. CDR3 nucleotides: TGTGCCTGGGGTGACAGGGACTACGAGCAGTACTTC.

The rearrangement links TRBV7-2 to TRBJ2-5, with 10 bases that match TRBD2. The CDR3 contains 15 residues. Per germline, CDR1 SGHTA and CDR2 FQGNSA. V lost 4 bases and J lost 9; bases outside the gene matches: 11. The CDR3 DNA follows: TGTGCCAGCAGCTCCCTAGCGGGGGCCCTTGGGGCCCAGTACTTC. Translated, it gives CASSSLAGALGAQYF.

The chain uses TRBV10-3 and TRBJ1-3, with TRBD1 identical over 8 bases. V gave up 4 bases and J gave up 2 bases; unmatched junction bases: 1. Germline CDR1 reads ENHRY; CDR2 reads SYGVKD. The CDR3 loop spans 14 amino acids. The CDR3 DNA follows: TGTGCCATCAGTGGACAGGGGACTGGAAACACCATATATTTT. It is translated as CAISGQGTGNTIYF.

This clone has a single count. The rearrangement joins TRBV7-2 to TRBJ1-4, with 8 bases that match TRBD1. V shed 3 bases, J shed 7 bases, and the junction held 1 base outside the gene matches. There are 13 residues in the CDR3. Germline V CDR1 and CDR2: SGHTA, FQGNSA. The CDR3 DNA is TGTGCCAGCAGCTTGGGACAGGTTGAAAAACTGTTTTTT. Translated: CASSLGQVEKLFF.

The V gene is TRBV19, the J gene TRBJ2-6, with TRBD1 matching 10 bases. The CDR3 totals 18 residues. From germline, CDR1 is LNHDA and CDR2 SQIVND (reference sequence). With V trimmed by 3 bases and J by 2 bases, 7 bases remained unmatched. CDR3 in amino acids: CASSILKGTGAGANVLTF. In DNA, the CDR3 is TGTGCCAGTAGTATCCTAAAGGGGACAGGGGCTGGGGCCAACGTCCTGACTTTC.

The DNA for the CDR3 is TGCGCCAGCAGTGAACAGGGGAAGGACGAGCAGTACTTC. As protein: CASSEQGKDEQYF. V usage is TRBV10-1 and J usage is TRBJ2-7; 7 bases align to TRBD1. Trimming took 3 bases from V and 5 from J; bases not matched to a gene: 4. CDR3 length: 13 residues. CDR1 WNHNN and CDR2 SYGVQD come from the germline V gene (reference sequence).

J is TRBJ2-1 and V is TRBV15; a possible D gene is TRBD1 (6 bases). Trimming shortened V by 5 bases and J by 6 bases, and 11 bases separated the two germline ends. Germline V gene data show CDR1 as LNHNV and CDR2 as YYDKDF (reference sequence). This CDR3 is 13 amino acids long. The CDR3 region has the DNA TGTGCCACCAGCCAAAAAGGGGGCAATGAGCAGTTCTTC. As protein: CATSQKGGNEQFF.

This chain connects TRBV7-2 to TRBJ2-1, with 8 bases matching TRBD2. Germline CDR1 SGHTA, CDR2 FQGNSA. This CDR3 comprises 15 residues. With 4 bases clipped from V and 5 bases from J, the junction kept 7 bases outside the gene matches. CDR3 bases: TGTGCCAGCAGCTCGCCGGGACTAGTAAACAATGAGCAGTTCTTC. The encoded protein is CASSSPGLVNNEQFF.

CDR3 sequence reads: CAWSVPWTAKDQPQHF. In DNA form, the CDR3 reads TGTGCCTGGAGTGTACCTTGGACCGCTAAAGATCAGCCCCAGCATTTT. The J gene is TRBJ1-5, the V gene TRBV30; no reliable D call. CDR3 size: 16 residues. The germline gives CDR1 GTSNPN, CDR2 SVGIG (reference sequence). Deletions cut 0 bases from V and 5 bases from J, with 17 bases between.

A remark on this clone: Different DNA sequences within this sample yield the same CDR3. This chain joins TRBV20-1 and TRBJ2-3, with no clear D. V shed 6 bases and J shed 5 bases, with 9 bases lying between them. The CDR3 has 11 residues. Germline CDR1 DFQATT, CDR2 SNEGSKA (reference sequence). CDR3 region: CSARAVDTQYF. In DNA form, the CDR3 reads TGCAGTGCCCGCGCCGTAGATACGCAGTATTTT.

V usage is TRBV18 and J usage is TRBJ2-2, with unresolved D. Between the trimmed V and J ends, which lost 2 bases and 2 bases, there was a span of 12 bases. This CDR3 has 16 residues. Looked up from germline, CDR1 is KGHSH and CDR2 is LQKENI. The CDR3 region is CASSPGVAANTGELFF. The CDR3 nucleotides are TGTGCCAGCTCACCAGGGGTCGCCGCAAACACCGGGGAGCTGTTTTTT.

This chain uses TRBV12-5 with TRBJ2-3; 7 nucleotides agree with TRBD2. V was pared by 0 bases and J by 0 bases, with 3 bases of the junction left unmatched. CDR1 and CDR2 from the germline V gene are LGHNT and FRNRAP. The CDR3 is 16 amino acids. The CDR3 region has the DNA TGTGCTAGTGGTTTGGTTCTAGCGGCTAGCACAGATACGCAGTATTTT. Its protein product is CASGLVLAASTDTQYF.

With respect to this clone: A junction end diverges from the germline sequence, so it may reflect a read error. This chain links TRBV7-7 with TRBJ2-1, with D perhaps matching TRBD2 (5 bases). CDR1 and CDR2 (germline): SSHAT, FNYEAQ (reference sequence). The length of the CDR3 is 13 residues. The CDR3 protein is CASSSLDYTEQFF. The CDR3 DNA reads as TGTGCTAGCAGCTCCCTCGACTACACTGAGCAGTTCTTC.

This clone was seen a single time. V is TRBV19 and J is TRBJ1-6, with a tentative D call TRBD1 (6 bases). Between the trimmed V and J ends, which lost 0 bases and 9 bases, there was a span of 21 bases. The CDR3 totals 18 residues. Germline V lookup: CDR1 LNHDA, CDR2 SQIVND (reference sequence). The CDR3 DNA sequence: TGTGCCAGTAGTATAGAGGGGGCAGGTTCCCTTACGGCTTCACCCCTCCACTTT. It encodes CASSIEGAGSLTASPLHF.

The chain joins TRBV6-1 to TRBJ2-3; tentatively, D is TRBD1 or TRBD2 (6 bases each). The ends were cut back, 4 bases at V and 0 bases at J, with 23 bases in the middle. This CDR3 comprises 19 residues. Germline V gene data show CDR1 as MNHNS and CDR2 as SASEGT. The CDR3 sequence: CASSVPGATPFYSTDTQYF. DNA for the CDR3: TGTGCCAGCAGTGTCCCGGGGGCGACGCCCTTCTATAGCACAGATACGCAGTATTTT.

As regards this clone: A far more abundant clone sits one base away, making this likely a read error. Other DNA sequences in this sample translate to the same CDR3. The chain couples TRBV28 to TRBJ2-7; 7 positions match TRBD2. CDR3 size: 13 residues. Germline values: CDR1 MDHEN, CDR2 SYDVKM. Trimming removed 8 bases from V and 3 bases from J; junction bases left unmatched: 7. In DNA form, the CDR3 reads TGTGCCAGCTCCCGGACGGGGGGCTACGAGCAGTACTTC. Translating gives CASSRTGGYEQYF.